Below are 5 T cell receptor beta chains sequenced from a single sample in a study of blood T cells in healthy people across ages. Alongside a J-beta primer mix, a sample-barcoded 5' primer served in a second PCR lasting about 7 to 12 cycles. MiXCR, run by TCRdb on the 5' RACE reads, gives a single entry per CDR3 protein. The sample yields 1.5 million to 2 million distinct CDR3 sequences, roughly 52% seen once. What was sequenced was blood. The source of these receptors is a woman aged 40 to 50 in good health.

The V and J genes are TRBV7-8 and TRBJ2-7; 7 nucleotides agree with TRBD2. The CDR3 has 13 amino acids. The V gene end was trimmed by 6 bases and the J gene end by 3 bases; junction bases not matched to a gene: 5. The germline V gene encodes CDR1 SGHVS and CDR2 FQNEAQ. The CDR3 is CASSFERGYEQYF. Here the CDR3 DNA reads TGTGCCAGCAGTTTCGAGCGGGGCTACGAGCAGTACTTC.

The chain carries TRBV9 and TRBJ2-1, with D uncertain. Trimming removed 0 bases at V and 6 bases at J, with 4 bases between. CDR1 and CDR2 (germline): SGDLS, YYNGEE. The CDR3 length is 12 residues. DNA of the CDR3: TGTGCCAGCAGCGTAGCCGTCAATGAGCAGTTCTTC. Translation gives CASSVAVNEQFF.

The CDR3 is CASSRGTGYSYEQYF. The CDR3 bases are TGCGCCAGCAGCCGAGGGACAGGGTACTCCTACGAGCAGTACTTC. This rearrangement joins TRBV4-1 to TRBJ2-4; 9 bases agree with TRBD1. The end of the DNA aligns better with TRBJ2-7, so the J call may be wrong. This CDR3 is 15 amino acids long. Germline CDR1 is MGHRA and CDR2 is YSYEKL.

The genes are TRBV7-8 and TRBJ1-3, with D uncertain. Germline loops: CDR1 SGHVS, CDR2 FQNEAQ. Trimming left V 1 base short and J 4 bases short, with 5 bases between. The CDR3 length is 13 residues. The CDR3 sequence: CASSLDLGNTIYF. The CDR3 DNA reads TGTGCCAGCAGCTTAGATTTAGGAAACACCATATATTTT.

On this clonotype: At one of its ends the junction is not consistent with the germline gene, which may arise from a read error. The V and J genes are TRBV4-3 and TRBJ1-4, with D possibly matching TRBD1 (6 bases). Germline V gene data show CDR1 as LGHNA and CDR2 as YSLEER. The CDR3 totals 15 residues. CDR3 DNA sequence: TGCGCCAGCAGCCGAACCAGGGGAACTAATGAAGAACTGTTTTTT. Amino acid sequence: CASSRTRGTNEELFF.